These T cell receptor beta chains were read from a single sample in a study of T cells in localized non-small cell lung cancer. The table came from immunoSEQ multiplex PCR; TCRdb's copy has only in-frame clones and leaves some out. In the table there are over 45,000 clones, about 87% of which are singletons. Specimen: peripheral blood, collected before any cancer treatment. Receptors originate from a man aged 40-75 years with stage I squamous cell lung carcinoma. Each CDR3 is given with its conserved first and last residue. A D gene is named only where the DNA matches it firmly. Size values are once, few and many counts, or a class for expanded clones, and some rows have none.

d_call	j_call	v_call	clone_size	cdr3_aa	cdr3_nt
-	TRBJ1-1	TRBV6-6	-	CASSRAGPNTEAFF	TGTGCCAGCAGTCGCGCGGGACCGAACACTGAAGCTTTCTTT
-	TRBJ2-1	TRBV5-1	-	CASSSPDSYNEQFF	TGCGCCAGCAGCTCGCCTGACAGCTACAATGAGCAGTTCTTC
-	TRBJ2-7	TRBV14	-	CASSQPGREQYF	TGTGCCAGCAGCCAACCAGGGCGAGAGCAGTACTTC
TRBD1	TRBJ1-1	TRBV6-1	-	CASQRWGQEDTEAFF	TGTGCCAGTCAGAGGTGGGGACAGGAGGACACTGAAGCTTTCTTT
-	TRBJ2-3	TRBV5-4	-	CASSFQGLQSTDTQYF	TGTGCCAGCAGCTTTCAAGGACTCCAGAGCACAGATACGCAGTATTTT
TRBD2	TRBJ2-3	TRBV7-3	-	CASSLRGSDTQYF	TGTGCCAGCAGCTTGCGGGGGTCAGATACGCAGTATTTT
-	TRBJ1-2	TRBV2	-	CASSEWNGEGYTF	TGTGCCAGCAGTGAATGGAACGGCGAGGGCTACACCTTC
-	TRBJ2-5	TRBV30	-	CAWTAGPGGETQYF	TGTGCCTGGACCGCGGGACCAGGTGGAGAGACCCAGTACTTC
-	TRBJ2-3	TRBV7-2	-	CASSWLGVSSTDTQYF	TGTGCCAGCAGCTGGCTCGGGGTTTCTAGCACAGATACGCAGTATTTT
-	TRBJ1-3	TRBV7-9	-	CASSDGNSGRWNTIYF	TGTGCCAGCAGCGACGGAAACTCGGGACGTTGGAACACCATATATTTT
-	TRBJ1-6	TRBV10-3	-	CAISVNGDNSPLHF	TGTGCCATCAGTGTGAACGGAGATAATTCACCCCTCCACTTT
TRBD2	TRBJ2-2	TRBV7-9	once	CASSLGLAGAGELFF	TGTGCCAGCAGCTTGGGACTAGCGGGAGCCGGGGAGCTGTTTTTT
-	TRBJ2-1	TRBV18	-	CASSPGINWWNEQFF	TGTGCCAGCTCACCAGGGATTAACTGGTGGAATGAGCAGTTCTTC
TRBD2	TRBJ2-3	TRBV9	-	CASSVGASGRALVGTDTQYF	TGTGCCAGCAGCGTAGGGGCTAGCGGGAGGGCCCTGGTTGGCACAGATACGCAGTATTTT
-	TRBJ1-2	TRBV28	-	CATTTNYGYTF	TGTGCCACCACCACTAACTATGGCTACACCTTC
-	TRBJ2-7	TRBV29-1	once	CSVGLIRGPSYEQYF	TGCAGCGTTGGTTTAATCCGGGGGCCCTCCTACGAGCAGTACTTC
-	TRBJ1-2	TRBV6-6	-	CASSTQNDYGYTF	TGTGCCAGCAGTACCCAGAACGACTATGGCTACACCTTC
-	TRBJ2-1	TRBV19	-	CASSIRSNEQFF	TGTGCCAGTAGTATAAGGAGCAATGAGCAGTTCTTC
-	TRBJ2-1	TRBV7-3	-	CASSFGGVYNEQFF	TGTGCCAGCAGCTTCGGGGGAGTATACAATGAGCAGTTCTTC
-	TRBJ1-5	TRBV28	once	CASTEPGASNQPQHF	TGTGCCAGCACGGAGCCGGGAGCTAGCAATCAGCCCCAGCATTTT
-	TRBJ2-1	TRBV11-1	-	CASSLSPTGYNEQFF	TGTGCCAGCTCATTATCTCCGACAGGTTACAATGAGCAGTTCTTC
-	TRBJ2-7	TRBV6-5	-	CASADTRSYEQYF	TGTGCCAGCGCTGACACGAGATCCTACGAGCAGTACTTC